These T cell receptor delta chains were read from a single sample in a study of gamma-delta chains in newborns, infants, children. TCRdb re-called the reads through CATT. The profile covers 10,000 to 14,000 delta-chain clones, with 8.5% to 9% appearing a single time and 3.5% to 4% taken by the ten largest. The sequenced material came from blood. Receptors originate from a child who was a newborn, infant or young child, either healthy, febrile or measles-vaccinated (not recorded which). Each CDR3 is given with its conserved first and last residue. Fields, in order: J gene, clone size, D gene, V gene, CDR3 protein, CDR3 DNA. The D gene is left open where the match is weak. Size is omitted from some rows. Given values are once, few, many or a class for expanded clones.

J: TRDJ3
size: -
D: TRDD3
V: TRDV2
CDR3: CACDPAGGYSSSWDTRQMFF
DNA: TGTGCCTGTGACCCGGCTGGGGGATACTCCAGCTCCTGGGACACCCGACAGATGTTTTTC

J: TRDJ1
size: -
D: -
V: TRDV2
CDR3: CAYDTPTGDHTDKLIF
DNA: TGTGCCTATGACACTCCTACTGGGGACCACACCGATAAACTCATCTTT

J: TRDJ1
size: few
D: -
V: TRDV2
CDR3: CACDNLLGLPAGADKLIF
DNA: TGTGCCTGTGACAATCTCCTGGGGCTCCCTGCGGGGGCCGATAAACTCATCTTT

J: TRDJ1
size: -
D: TRDD3
V: TRDV2
CDR3: CACDPVLGIRPYTDKLIF
DNA: TGTGCCTGTGACCCAGTACTGGGGATCCGGCCGTACACCGATAAACTCATCTTT

J: TRDJ1
size: -
D: TRDD2
V: TRAV29/DV5
CDR3: CAAIARPLRFLLPGHPNTDKLIF
DNA: TGTGCAGCCATCGCCCGCCCTCTGAGATTCCTACTTCCTGGGCACCCCAACACCGATAAACTCATCTTT

J: TRDJ1
size: -
D: -
V: TRDV2
CDR3: CACDTAYSGTDKLTF
DNA: TGTGCCTGTGACACCGCATACTCCGGCACCGATAAGCTCACCTTT

J: TRDJ3
size: -
D: -
V: TRDV2
CDR3: CACDTVGARNWDTRQMFF
DNA: TGTGCCTGTGACACCGTGGGGGCGCGGAACTGGGACACCCGACAGATGTTTTTC

J: TRDJ1
size: few
D: TRDD3
V: TRDV2
CDR3: CACDRWGISDKLIF
DNA: TGTGCCTGTGACAGGTGGGGGATATCCGATAAACTCATCTTT

J: TRDJ1
size: -
D: TRDD3
V: TRDV2
CDR3: CACDTVGIPYTDKLIF
DNA: TGTGCCTGTGACACCGTCGGGATACCGTACACCGATAAACTCATCTTT

J: TRDJ1
size: few
D: TRDD3
V: TRDV2
CDR3: CACDPLGAAYTDKLIF
DNA: TGTGCCTGTGACCCACTGGGGGCCGCGTACACCGATAAACTCATCTTT

J: TRDJ1
size: few
D: TRDD3
V: TRDV2
CDR3: CACDTILGDTRSTDKLIF
DNA: TGTGCCTGTGACACAATCCTGGGGGATACGCGCTCCACCGATAAACTCATCTTT

J: TRDJ1
size: -
D: TRDD3
V: TRDV1
CDR3: CALGERIRSYWGITDKLIF
DNA: TGTGCTCTTGGGGAAAGAATCAGGTCGTACTGGGGGATCACCGATAAACTCATCTTT

J: TRDJ1
size: few
D: TRDD3
V: TRDV2
CDR3: CACAPVPWGSYTDKLIF
DNA: TGTGCCTGTGCCCCCGTCCCCTGGGGGAGTTACACCGATAAACTCATCTTT

J: TRDJ3
size: few
D: -
V: TRDV2
CDR3: CACDTGTPSSWDTRQMFF
DNA: TGTGCCTGTGACACCGGGACTCCAAGCTCCTGGGACACCCGACAGATGTTTTTC

J: TRDJ1
size: -
D: TRDD3
V: TRDV2
CDR3: CACDRLGIQVGKLIF
DNA: TGTGCCTGTGACCGCCTGGGGATACAGGTCGGTAAACTCATCTTT

J: TRDJ1
size: few
D: TRDD3
V: TRDV2
CDR3: CACDRLLGDTPIRDDKLIF
DNA: TGTGCCTGTGACCGACTACTGGGGGATACCCCAATTAGGGACGATAAACTCATCTTT

J: TRDJ1
size: -
D: TRDD3
V: TRDV2
CDR3: CACDPLLPPTLGDAAYTDKLIF
DNA: TGTGCCTGTGACCCTCTCCTACCTCCCACACTGGGGGATGCCGCGTACACCGATAAACTCATCTTT

J: TRDJ1
size: -
D: TRDD3
V: TRDV2
CDR3: CACDTVGGIPDKLIF
DNA: TGTGCCTGTGACACCGTAGGGGGGATCCCCGATAAACTCATCTTT

J: TRDJ1
size: -
D: TRDD3
V: TRDV2
CDR3: CACDTVSGGYEGTDKLIF
DNA: TGTGCCTGTGACACCGTATCTGGGGGATACGAGGGGACCGATAAACTCATCTTT

J: TRDJ3
size: -
D: -
V: TRDV2
CDR3: CACDTAGDARDARQMFF
DNA: TGTGCCTGTGACACCGCTGGGGATGCCCGGGACGCCCGACAGATGTTTTTC

J: TRDJ2
size: few
D: -
V: TRDV2
CDR3: CACDTVGGTSAQLFF
DNA: TGTGCCTGTGACACCGTGGGGGGTACTTCAGCACAACTCTTCTTT

J: TRDJ3
size: few
D: TRDD3
V: TRDV2
CDR3: CACDTLSGGSGDTRQMFF
DNA: TGTGCCTGTGACACACTTTCTGGGGGTTCGGGGGACACCCGACAGATGTTTTTC

J: TRDJ1
size: few
D: -
V: TRDV2
CDR3: CACDSLGGWGTDKLIF
DNA: TGTGCCTGTGACTCTCTGGGTGGATGGGGCACCGATAAGCTCATCTTT

J: TRDJ1
size: -
D: TRDD3
V: TRDV2
CDR3: CACDTVPVLGEPTDKLIF
DNA: TGTGCCTGTGACACCGTTCCTGTACTGGGGGAGCCCACCGATAAACTCATCTTT

J: TRDJ1
size: -
D: TRDD3
V: TRDV2
CDR3: CACDTVFGGENAGGSPTDKLIF
DNA: TGTGCCTGTGACACCGTTTTTGGGGGAGAGAACGCTGGGGGATCCCCTACCGATAAACTCATCTTT

J: TRDJ3
size: few
D: TRDD3
V: TRDV2
CDR3: CACDVLGDTTSWDTRQMFF
DNA: TGTGCCTGTGATGTACTGGGGGATACGACCTCCTGGGACACCCGACAGATGTTTTTC

J: TRDJ1
size: -
D: -
V: TRDV2
CDR3: CACDTVGYLGDKLIF
DNA: TGCGCCTGTGACACCGTTGGATACTTAGGCGATAAACTCATCTTT

J: TRDJ3
size: -
D: -
V: TRDV2
CDR3: CACDTVGARGDTRQMFF
DNA: TGTGCCTGCGACACCGTGGGGGCTAGAGGGGACACCCGACAGATGTTTTTC

J: TRDJ1
size: few
D: TRDD3
V: TRDV2
CDR3: CACDPLLGERPYTDKLIF
DNA: TGTGCCTGTGACCCGCTACTGGGGGAACGACCCTACACCGATAAACTCATCTTT

J: TRDJ1
size: medium-sized
D: TRDD3
V: TRDV2
CDR3: CACDTLLSLGTGARTDKLIF
DNA: TGTGCCTGTGACACCCTCCTAAGCTTGGGTACTGGGGCCAGGACCGATAAACTCATCTTT

J: TRDJ1
size: -
D: -
V: TRDV2
CDR3: CACDTVVNGGDHADKLIF
DNA: TGTGCCTGTGACACCGTAGTGAATGGGGGGGACCACGCCGATAAACTCATCTTT

J: TRDJ1
size: -
D: TRDD3
V: TRDV2
CDR3: CACDSLKTGGTAKLIF
DNA: TGTGCCTGTGACTCCCTAAAGACTGGGGGAACAGCTAAACTCATCTTT

J: TRDJ3
size: few
D: TRDD3
V: TRDV2
CDR3: CACDSLGIWSASWDTRQMFF
DNA: TGTGCCTGTGACAGCCTGGGGATATGGTCGGCCTCCTGGGACACCCGACAGATGTTTTTC

J: TRDJ1
size: -
D: TRDD3
V: TRDV2
CDR3: CACDTVGGYGDKLIF
DNA: TGTGCCTGTGACACCGTAGGGGGATACGGCGATAAACTCATCTTT

J: TRDJ3
size: -
D: TRDD3
V: TRDV2
CDR3: CACDPATGGPSWDTRQMFF
DNA: TGTGCCTGTGACCCGGCTACTGGGGGACCCTCCTGGGACACCCGACAGATGTTTTTC

J: TRDJ2
size: -
D: -
V: TRDV2
CDR3: CACDSLLVTAQLFF
DNA: TGTGCCTGTGACAGCCTACTGGTGACAGCACAACTCTTCTTT

J: TRDJ1
size: -
D: TRDD3
V: TRAV29/DV5
CDR3: CAATEGGDGSSTNKLIF
DNA: TGTGCAGCAACCGAGGGGGGGGATGGATCCTCCACCAATAAACTCATCTTT

J: TRDJ1
size: -
D: TRDD3
V: TRDV1
CDR3: CALGPLAYVVQDYWGPRYTDKLIF
DNA: TGTGCCCTTGGGCCTCTGGCCTACGTTGTTCAGGATTACTGGGGCCCCCGGTACACCGATAAACTCATCTTT

J: TRDJ1
size: medium-sized
D: TRDD3
V: TRDV2
CDR3: CACDPAGFGGYATTGDKLIF
DNA: TGTGCCTGTGACCCGGCTGGGTTTGGGGGATACGCTACCACAGGCGATAAACTCATCTTT

J: TRDJ1
size: -
D: TRDD3
V: TRDV2
CDR3: CACDSLGDSYTDKLIF
DNA: TGTGCCTGTGACAGTTTGGGGGATTCGTACACCGATAAACTCATCTTT

J: TRDJ3
size: -
D: TRDD3
V: TRDV2
CDR3: CACERLGDTPWDTRQMFF
DNA: TGTGCCTGTGAGCGACTGGGGGATACGCCCTGGGACACCCGACAGATGTTTTTC

J: TRDJ1
size: medium-sized
D: TRDD3
V: TRDV2
CDR3: CACDTLDRGIRDPYTDKLIF
DNA: TGTGCCTGTGACACCTTAGACCGGGGGATACGGGACCCGTACACCGATAAACTCATCTTT

J: TRDJ1
size: few
D: TRDD3
V: TRDV2
CDR3: CACDTVSTGGFKSDKLIF
DNA: TGTGCCTGTGACACCGTTTCAACTGGGGGATTCAAGTCCGATAAACTCATCTTT

J: TRDJ1
size: few
D: -
V: TRDV2
CDR3: CACDTVEGFTDKLIF
DNA: TGTGCCTGTGACACCGTGGAGGGATTCACCGATAAACTCATCTTT

J: TRDJ1
size: few
D: TRDD3
V: TRDV2
CDR3: CACDTILTGGHSTDKLIF
DNA: TGTGCCTGTGACACTATTCTCACTGGGGGACATAGCACCGATAAACTCATCTTT

J: TRDJ1
size: few
D: TRDD3
V: TRDV2
CDR3: CACDPLGDSDKLIF
DNA: TGTGCCTGTGACCCCCTGGGGGACTCCGATAAACTCATCTTT

J: TRDJ1
size: -
D: -
V: TRDV1
CDR3: CALGESDKSPDKLIF
DNA: TGTGCTCTTGGGGAATCGGATAAAAGTCCCGATAAACTCATCTTT

J: TRDJ1
size: -
D: -
V: TRDV2
CDR3: CACGTVSGGRRILADKLIF
DNA: TGTGCCTGTGGCACCGTGAGTGGGGGCCGAAGGATTCTGGCCGATAAACTCATCTTT

J: TRDJ3
size: -
D: TRDD3
V: TRDV2
CDR3: CACDTGGYLSWDTRQMFF
DNA: TGTGCCTGTGACACTGGGGGATACTTGTCCTGGGACACCCGACAGATGTTTTTC

J: TRDJ3
size: -
D: TRDD3
V: TRDV2
CDR3: CACDTAGGYAIARQMFF
DNA: TGTGCCTGTGACACCGCTGGGGGATACGCGATTGCCCGACAGATGTTTTTC

J: TRDJ1
size: few
D: TRDD3
V: TRDV2
CDR3: CACDTVRLGDPRVEYTDKLIF
DNA: TGTGCCTGTGACACCGTGCGGCTGGGGGATCCCCGAGTCGAGTACACCGATAAACTCATCTTT

J: TRDJ3
size: few
D: TRDD3
V: TRDV2
CDR3: CACDNTGASWDTRQMFF
DNA: TGTGCCTGTGACAACACTGGGGCGTCCTGGGACACCCGACAGATGTTTTTC

J: TRDJ1
size: few
D: TRDD3
V: TRDV2
CDR3: CACDLALRGIRTRELIF
DNA: TGCGCCTGTGACCTCGCCTTGCGTGGGATACGTACTCGCGAACTCATCTTT